These 27 T cell receptor beta chains share one sample of origin, sequenced in a study of cytomegalovirus exposure and HLA in healthy donors. Both 60 Vbeta primers and 13 Jbeta primers went into the PCR. Clones were read by immunoSEQ multiplex PCR, and TCRdb kept only the in-frame ones, dropping some. The sample has roughly 97,000 clones; around 73% are singletons. Sample: PBMCs. The receptors originated from a man aged 40-50 years in good health and CMV-seronegative.

The gene calls are TRBV6-1 and TRBJ2-1, with 8 bases aligning to TRBD1. Trimming took 0 bases from V and 4 from J; bases not matched to a gene: 8. Germline lookup yields CDR1 MNHNS and CDR2 SASEGT. The CDR3 covers 17 residues. The CDR3 DNA follows: TGTGCCAGCAGTGAAGCCCTGGCAGGGGGCCGGTACAATGAGCAGTTCTTC. It specifies CASSEALAGGRYNEQFF.

The chain has TRBV5-1 and TRBJ2-7; tentative D call: TRBD1 (6 bases). V was shortened by 1 base and J by 6 bases, with 8 bases between the two germline ends. Germline lookup yields CDR1 SGHRS and CDR2 YFSETQ. The CDR3 covers 12 residues. CDR3 in amino acids: CASSLTGSEQYF. CDR3 sequence (DNA): TGCGCCAGCAGCTTGACAGGGAGCGAGCAGTACTTC.

This clone has only one observation. The CDR3 DNA follows: TGTGCCAGCATAGTGGTAGGACTAGCGGATGAGCAGTACTTC. Translated, it gives CASIVVGLADEQYF. The chain has TRBV2 and TRBJ2-7; the match to TRBD2 covers 10 bases. The CDR3 spans 14 residues. The V gene end was trimmed by 7 bases and the J gene end by 7 bases; junction bases not matched to a gene: 10. The germline V gene encodes CDR1 SNHLY and CDR2 FYNNEI.

The rearrangement joins TRBV9 to TRBJ1-4; D is possibly TRBD1 (5 bases). CDR3 length: 14 residues. Trimming took off 3 bases at V and 8 bases at J, with 14 bases between the two ends. The germline V gene encodes CDR1 SGDLS and CDR2 YYNGEE. CDR3 DNA sequence: TGTGCCAGCAGCGCGGGGGGGGTAGGCGAAAAACTGTTTTTT. It codes for CASSAGGVGEKLFF.

V gene TRBV19 combines with J gene TRBJ1-6, with D maybe TRBD1 (6 bases). The V and J ends lost 1 base and 0 bases respectively, with 13 bases between them. The CDR3 loop spans 18 amino acids. CDR1 is LNHDA and CDR2 is SQIVND in the germline V gene (reference sequence). In DNA, the CDR3 is TGTGCCAGTAGTATAGTCTACCTACAGGGCTCCTATAATTCACCCCTCCACTTT. The encoded protein is CASSIVYLQGSYNSPLHF. Together with reference TRBV19 and TRBJ1-6, the CDR3 gives the full variable domain: DGGITQSPKYLFRKEGQNVTLSCEQNLNHDAMYWYRQDPGQGLRLIYYSQIVNDFQKGDIAEGYSVSREKKESFPLTVTSAQKNPTAFYLCASSIVYLQGSYNSPLHFGNGTRLTVT.

The rearrangement uses TRBV2 and TRBJ2-3; 8 bases match TRBD1. This CDR3 is built from 14 residues. V lost 7 bases, J lost 1 base, and 4 bases stayed unmatched. CDR1 and CDR2 from the germline V gene are SNHLY and FYNNEI. For the CDR3, the DNA is TGTGCCAGCACGCTGGACAGGGGCACAGATACGCAGTATTTT. Translation: CASTLDRGTDTQYF.

In this sample, this clone turned up a few times. The V call is TRBV11-2, the J call TRBJ1-4; no firm D call. Per germline, CDR1 SGHAT and CDR2 FQNNGV. The V end lost 4 bases, the J end lost 5 bases, and 8 bases lay between the germline ends. The CDR3 has 13 residues. CDR3 sequence: CASSYTGNEKLFF. The CDR3 nucleotides are TGTGCCAGCAGCTACACGGGGAATGAAAAACTGTTTTTT.

There are a few counts of this clone. The chain couples TRBV30 to TRBJ1-5; tentative D call: TRBD1 (6 bases). Germline V gene lookup returns CDR1 GTSNPN and CDR2 SVGIG (reference sequence). The V end was cut by 5 bases, the J end by 0 bases, with 11 bases between. The CDR3 sequence is 14 residues long. The CDR3 coding sequence is TGTGCCTGGGGGACACTTAATAGCAATCAGCCCCAGCATTTT. Protein sequence: CAWGTLNSNQPQHF.

The rearrangement joins TRBV4-1 to TRBJ2-6, with 7 bases identical to TRBD1. Germline values: CDR1 MGHRA, CDR2 YSYEKL. V shed 10 bases, J shed 4 bases, and the junction held 16 bases outside the gene matches. The CDR3 totals 17 residues. CDR3 bases: TGCGCCACCCAGCCAACAGGGGTTATCTCCGGGGCCAACGTCCTGACTTTC. This gives the protein CATQPTGVISGANVLTF.

The V call is TRBV5-4, the J call TRBJ2-1; 7 nucleotides line up with TRBD2. CDR3 length: 16 amino acids. J lost 7 bases, V lost 3 bases, and 13 bases had no gene match. Germline-derived CDR1 and CDR2 are SGHNT and YYREEE (reference sequence). In nucleotides, the CDR3 is TGTGCCAGCAGCTACCACCGGGACGGGGGGTCTAATGAGCAGTTCTTC. Translated, it gives CASSYHRDGGSNEQFF. Variable domain in full (rest from reference TRBV5-4 and TRBJ2-1): ETGVTQSPTHLIKTRGQQVTLRCSSQSGHNTVSWYQQALGQGPQFIFQYYREEENGRGNFPPRFSGLQFPNYSSELNVNALELDDSALYLCASSYHRDGGSNEQFFGPGTRLTVL.

The gene calls are TRBV12-5 and TRBJ2-3; TRBD2 matches 7 bases. The CDR3 has 13 amino acids. The J segment lost 8 bases and the V segment lost 4 bases, leaving 6 bases of the junction unmatched. Germline V gives CDR1 LGHNT, CDR2 FRNRAP. This chain's CDR3 is CASGSLAEGTQYF. The CDR3, as DNA: TGTGCTAGTGGTTCCCTAGCGGAGGGTACGCAGTATTTT.

The V and J genes are TRBV5-1 and TRBJ2-1, with TRBD2 matching over 9 bases. The V segment lost 9 bases and the J segment 5 bases; nucleotides outside the gene matches: 9. CDR3 length: 14 residues. The germline V gene has CDR1 SGHRS and CDR2 YFSETQ. The CDR3 DNA reads as TGCGCCACCAGGGGCAGCGGGGGGAACAATGAGCAGTTCTTC. Its protein product is CATRGSGGNNEQFF.

The chain uses TRBV7-8 and TRBJ1-4, with 7 bases identical to TRBD1. J was trimmed by 7 bases and V by 3 bases; bases with no gene match: 5. CDR1 and CDR2 (germline): SGHVS, FQNEAQ. The CDR3 runs 14 residues. The CDR3 DNA sequence: TGTGCCAGCAGCTTGAGCAGGGGGAGTGAAAAACTGTTTTTT. This codes for CASSLSRGSEKLFF.

The chain has TRBV7-3 and TRBJ2-3, with 9 bases fitting TRBD2. Germline V gives CDR1 SGHTA, CDR2 FQGTGA. The ends lost 2 bases at V and 0 bases at J; junction bases unmatched: 6. The CDR3 loop spans 17 amino acids. DNA of the CDR3: TGTGCCAGCAGCTTATTACCCAGCGGGAGGAGCACAGATACGCAGTATTTT. Amino acid sequence: CASSLLPSGRSTDTQYF.

The chain is built from TRBV12-5 and TRBJ1-2; 10 nucleotides align to TRBD1. The J segment lost 2 bases and the V segment lost 4 bases, leaving 1 base of the junction unmatched. The CDR3 covers 14 residues. Germline V lookup: CDR1 LGHNT, CDR2 FRNRAP. CDR3 in amino acids: CASGWGQGNYGYTF. The CDR3 region has the DNA TGTGCTAGTGGTTGGGGACAGGGGAACTATGGCTACACCTTC.

The chain recombines TRBV5-6 with TRBJ1-2; 8 nucleotides line up with TRBD1. Germline loops: CDR1 SGHDT, CDR2 YYEEEE. The CDR3 length is 14 residues. J gave up 7 bases and V 3 bases, and 8 bases lay outside the gene matches. CDR3: CASSSDRGWRGYTF. The CDR3 DNA reads as TGTGCCAGCAGCTCCGACAGGGGCTGGCGTGGCTACACCTTC. The whole variable domain, remainder taken from reference TRBV5-6 and TRBJ1-2, is DAGVTQSPTHLIKTRGQQVTLRCSPKSGHDTVSWYQQALGQGPQFIFQYYEEEERQRGNFPDRFSGHQFPNYSSELNVNALLLGDSALYLCASSSDRGWRGYTFGSGTRLTVV.

The J gene is TRBJ2-1, the V gene TRBV4-2; 7 positions agree with TRBD1. The germline V gene encodes CDR1 LGHNA and CDR2 YNFKEQ. J was trimmed by 1 base and V by 4 bases; bases with no gene match: 10. The CDR3 totals 17 residues. Here the CDR3 DNA reads TGTGCCAGCAGCCCTACCCCAGGACAGGTATCCTACAATGAGCAGTTCTTC. Residues: CASSPTPGQVSYNEQFF.

The CDR3 region is CASSIMGQRNQPQHF. The CDR3 region has the DNA TGTGCCAGTAGTATTATGGGACAGCGCAATCAGCCCCAGCATTTT. The rearrangement links TRBV19 to TRBJ1-5; TRBD1 agrees at 7 bases. The CDR3 has 15 amino acids. J was trimmed by 2 bases and V by 3 bases; bases with no gene match: 4. Germline assignment: CDR1 LNHDA and CDR2 SQIVND (reference sequence).

This clone was seen a handful of times. The V gene is TRBV5-4, the J gene TRBJ2-7; D perhaps matches TRBD2 (5 bases). The CDR3 covers 13 residues. V lost 0 bases and J 9 bases, leaving 13 bases between the germline ends. Germline CDR1 and CDR2: SGHNT and YYREEE (reference sequence). CDR3 nucleotide sequence: TGTGCCAGCAGCTTGGATGGGGAGAGCCGGCAGTACTTC. Residues: CASSLDGESRQYF.

The V and J genes are TRBV7-9 and TRBJ2-2; D remains ambiguous. This CDR3 spans 14 amino acids. Germline V gene data show CDR1 as SEHNR and CDR2 as FQNEAQ (reference sequence). V lost 4 bases and J lost 6, with 12 bases in between. This chain's CDR3 is CASSSPTAPGELFF. The DNA of the CDR3 is TGTGCCAGCAGCTCCCCGACTGCGCCCGGGGAGCTGTTTTTT.

The chain combines TRBV2 with TRBJ2-7; 8 bases are a match to TRBD1. The V gene's germline CDR1 is SNHLY and CDR2 FYNNEI. The CDR3 runs to 12 residues. The junction had 5 bases not matched to a gene; V was cut back by 7 bases and J by 6 bases. Here the CDR3 DNA reads TGTGCCAGCAAGACAGGGGAAGTCGAGCAGTACTTC. Amino acid sequence: CASKTGEVEQYF.

This chain uses TRBV5-8 with TRBJ1-5; D is perhaps TRBD1 (6 bases). Germline CDR1 and CDR2: SGHTS and YDEGEE. The CDR3 runs 15 residues. Trimming removed 0 bases from V and 9 bases from J, with 16 bases in between. CDR3 amino acids: CASSLAGASIVPQHF. The CDR3 nucleotides read TGTGCCAGCAGCTTGGCAGGGGCCTCCATCGTGCCCCAGCATTTT. The entire variable domain, with the rest obtained from reference TRBV5-8 and TRBJ1-5, is as follows: EAGVTQSPTHLIKTRGQQATLRCSPISGHTSVYWYQQALGLGLQFLLWYDEGEERNRGNFPPRFSGRQFPNYSSELNVNALELEDSALYLCASSLAGASIVPQHFGDGTRLSIL.

The chain employs TRBV4-2 and TRBJ2-1; TRBD2 matches 12 bases. CDR1 is LGHNA and CDR2 is YNFKEQ in the germline V gene. Germline trimming cut 4 bases from V and 8 bases from J; bases unmatched to any gene: 6. The length of the CDR3 is 15 residues. The CDR3 loop is CASSLTSGGYYEQFF. CDR3 coding DNA: TGTGCCAGCAGCCTAACTAGCGGGGGGTATTATGAGCAGTTCTTC.

The chain has TRBV9 and TRBJ1-1; D is unresolved. The ends were cut back, 0 bases at V and 8 bases at J, with 11 bases in the middle. The germline gives CDR1 SGDLS, CDR2 YYNGEE. The CDR3 spans 13 residues. This chain's CDR3 is CASSVAIGQEAFF. The CDR3, as DNA: TGTGCCAGCAGCGTAGCTATTGGGCAGGAAGCTTTCTTT.

The chain combines TRBV19 with TRBJ1-2; maybe TRBD1 (5 bases). The V gene lost 5 bases and the J gene lost 1 base, with 11 bases spanning the gap. The germline V gene encodes CDR1 LNHDA and CDR2 SQIVND (reference sequence). CDR3 length: 14 amino acids. CDR3: CASSPTDLNYGYTF. The CDR3 coding sequence is TGTGCCAGTAGTCCGACAGATCTTAACTATGGCTACACCTTC.

This clone has only one observation. The gene calls are TRBV5-1 and TRBJ2-7, with a tentative D call TRBD1 (5 bases). V lost 2 bases and J 5 bases, leaving 17 bases between the germline ends. Germline V CDR1 and CDR2: SGHRS, YFSETQ. The CDR3 is 15 amino acids. As DNA, the CDR3 is TGCGCCAGCAGCTTAGGGGCCGGCAGAACCCACGAGCAGTACTTC. Translating gives CASSLGAGRTHEQYF.

V and J are TRBV5-4 and TRBJ2-1; tentative D call: TRBD1 (6 bases). V lost 0 bases and J lost 8, with 12 bases in between. The germline V gene has CDR1 SGHNT and CDR2 YYREEE (reference sequence). The CDR3 contains 14 residues. The CDR3 region is CASSLGGPFDEQFF. CDR3 DNA sequence: TGTGCCAGCAGCTTGGGGGGGCCGTTCGATGAGCAGTTCTTC.